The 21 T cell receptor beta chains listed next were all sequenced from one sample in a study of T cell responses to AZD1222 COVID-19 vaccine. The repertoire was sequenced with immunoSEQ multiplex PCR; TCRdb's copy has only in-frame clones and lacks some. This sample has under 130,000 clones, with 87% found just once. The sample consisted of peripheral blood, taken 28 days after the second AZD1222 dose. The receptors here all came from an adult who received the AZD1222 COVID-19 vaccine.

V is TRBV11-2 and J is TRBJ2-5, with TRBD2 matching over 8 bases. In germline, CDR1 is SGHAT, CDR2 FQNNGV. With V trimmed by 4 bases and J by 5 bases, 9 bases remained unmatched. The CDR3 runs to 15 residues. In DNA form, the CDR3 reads TGTGCCAGCAGCTATGCCGGGACTAGGTGGGAGACCCAGTACTTC. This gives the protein CASSYAGTRWETQYF.

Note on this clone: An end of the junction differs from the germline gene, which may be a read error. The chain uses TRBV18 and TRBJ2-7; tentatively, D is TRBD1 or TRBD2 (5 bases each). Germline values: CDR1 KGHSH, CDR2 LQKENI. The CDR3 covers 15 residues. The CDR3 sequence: CASSPPGAGTLRINF. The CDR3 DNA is TGTGCCAGCTCACCACCAGGGGCAGGGACCCTACGGATTAACTTC.

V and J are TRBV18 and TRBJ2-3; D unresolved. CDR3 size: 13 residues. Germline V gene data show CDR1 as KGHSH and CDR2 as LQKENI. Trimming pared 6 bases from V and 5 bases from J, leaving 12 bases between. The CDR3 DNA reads TGTGCCAGCTCCCAATCGGACGGAGATACGCAGTATTTT. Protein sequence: CASSQSDGDTQYF.

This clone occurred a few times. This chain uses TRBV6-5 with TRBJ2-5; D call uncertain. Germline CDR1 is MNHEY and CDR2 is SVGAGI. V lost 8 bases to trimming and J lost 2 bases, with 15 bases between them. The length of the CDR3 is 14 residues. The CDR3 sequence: CASRLQAQQETQYF. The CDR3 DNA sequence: TGTGCCAGCCGGCTTCAGGCTCAACAAGAGACCCAGTACTTC.

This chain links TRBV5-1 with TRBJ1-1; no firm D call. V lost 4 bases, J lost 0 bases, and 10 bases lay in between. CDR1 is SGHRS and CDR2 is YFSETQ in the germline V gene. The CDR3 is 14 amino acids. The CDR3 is CASSAPPLNTEAFF. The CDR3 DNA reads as TGCGCCAGCAGCGCCCCCCCTCTGAACACTGAAGCTTTCTTT.

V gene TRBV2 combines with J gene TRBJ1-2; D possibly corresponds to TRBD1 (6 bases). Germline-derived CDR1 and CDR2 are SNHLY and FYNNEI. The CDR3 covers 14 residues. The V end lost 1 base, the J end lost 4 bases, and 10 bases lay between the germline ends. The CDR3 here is CASSEVRGSYGYTF. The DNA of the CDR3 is TGTGCCAGCAGTGAAGTCAGGGGTTCCTATGGCTACACCTTC.

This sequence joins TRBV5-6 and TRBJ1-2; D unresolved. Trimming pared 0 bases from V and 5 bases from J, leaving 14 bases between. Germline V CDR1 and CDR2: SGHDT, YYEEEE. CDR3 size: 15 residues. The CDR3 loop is CASSLEVRWSYGYTF. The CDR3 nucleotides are TGTGCCAGCAGCTTGGAGGTCAGATGGAGTTATGGCTACACCTTC. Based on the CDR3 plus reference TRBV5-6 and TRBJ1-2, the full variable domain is DAGVTQSPTHLIKTRGQQVTLRCSPKSGHDTVSWYQQALGQGPQFIFQYYEEEERQRGNFPDRFSGHQFPNYSSELNVNALLLGDSALYLCASSLEVRWSYGYTFGSGTRLTVV.

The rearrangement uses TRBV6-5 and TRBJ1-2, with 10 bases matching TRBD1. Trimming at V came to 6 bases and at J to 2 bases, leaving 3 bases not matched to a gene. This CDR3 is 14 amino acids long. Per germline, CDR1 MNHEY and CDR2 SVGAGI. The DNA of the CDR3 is TGTGCCAGCAGGGGACAGGGGTTAAACTATGGCTACACCTTC. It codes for CASRGQGLNYGYTF.

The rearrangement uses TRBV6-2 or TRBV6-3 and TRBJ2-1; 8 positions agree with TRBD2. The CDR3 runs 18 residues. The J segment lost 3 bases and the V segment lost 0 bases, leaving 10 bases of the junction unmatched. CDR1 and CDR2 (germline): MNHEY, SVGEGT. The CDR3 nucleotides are TGTGCCAGCAGTTACTCGGCCGCAGCGGGAGTTAGCTACAATGAGCAGTTCTTC. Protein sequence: CASSYSAAAGVSYNEQFF.

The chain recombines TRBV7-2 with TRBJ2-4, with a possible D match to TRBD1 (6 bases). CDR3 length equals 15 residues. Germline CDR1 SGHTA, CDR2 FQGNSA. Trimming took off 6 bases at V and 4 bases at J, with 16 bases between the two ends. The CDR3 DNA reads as TGTGCCAGCAGGCCACCGTCAGGGGCAAAAAACATTCAGTACTTC. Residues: CASRPPSGAKNIQYF.

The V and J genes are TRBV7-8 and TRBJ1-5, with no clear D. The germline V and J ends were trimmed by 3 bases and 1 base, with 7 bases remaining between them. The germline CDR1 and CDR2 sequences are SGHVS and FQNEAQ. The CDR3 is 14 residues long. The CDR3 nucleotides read TGTGCCAGCAGCTTCATCGGCAGCAATCAGCCCCAGCATTTT. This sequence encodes CASSFIGSNQPQHF.

In DNA form, the CDR3 reads TGTGCCTGGAGTGAAACGGGGGCAGGCTGGAATCAGCCCCAGCATTTT. Translated: CAWSETGAGWNQPQHF. The chain uses TRBV30 and TRBJ1-5, with a weak D call TRBD1 (6 bases). The CDR3 has 16 residues. The germline V gene encodes CDR1 GTSNPN and CDR2 SVGIG (reference sequence). V gave up 1 base and J gave up 4 bases, with 17 bases separating them.

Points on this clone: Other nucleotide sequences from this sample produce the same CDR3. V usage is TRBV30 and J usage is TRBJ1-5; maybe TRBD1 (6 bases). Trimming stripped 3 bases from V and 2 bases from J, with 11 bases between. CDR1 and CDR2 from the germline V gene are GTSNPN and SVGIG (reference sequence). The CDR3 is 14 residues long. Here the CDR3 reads CAWRSGGGNQPQHF. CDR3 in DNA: TGTGCCTGGAGGAGCGGGGGCGGCAATCAGCCCCAGCATTTT.

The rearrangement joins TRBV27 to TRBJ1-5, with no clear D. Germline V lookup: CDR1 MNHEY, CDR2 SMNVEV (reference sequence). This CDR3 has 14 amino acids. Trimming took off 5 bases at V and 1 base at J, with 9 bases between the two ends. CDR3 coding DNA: TGTGCCAGCAGTATAACAGTAAGCAATCAGCCCCAGCATTTT. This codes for CASSITVSNQPQHF.

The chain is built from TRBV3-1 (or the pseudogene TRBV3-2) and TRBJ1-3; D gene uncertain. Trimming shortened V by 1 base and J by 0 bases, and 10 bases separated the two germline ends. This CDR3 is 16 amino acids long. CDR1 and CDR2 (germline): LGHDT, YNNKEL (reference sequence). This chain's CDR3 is CASSQVGSLSGNTIYF. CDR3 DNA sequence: TGTGCCAGCAGCCAAGTTGGGAGTCTCTCTGGAAACACCATATATTTT.

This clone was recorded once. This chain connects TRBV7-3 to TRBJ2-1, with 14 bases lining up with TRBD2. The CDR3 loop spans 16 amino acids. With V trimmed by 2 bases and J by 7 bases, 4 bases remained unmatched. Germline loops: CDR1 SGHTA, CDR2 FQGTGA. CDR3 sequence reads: CASSLAGTSGSNEQFF. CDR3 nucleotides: TGTGCCAGCAGCTTAGCCGGGACTAGCGGGAGTAATGAGCAGTTCTTC.

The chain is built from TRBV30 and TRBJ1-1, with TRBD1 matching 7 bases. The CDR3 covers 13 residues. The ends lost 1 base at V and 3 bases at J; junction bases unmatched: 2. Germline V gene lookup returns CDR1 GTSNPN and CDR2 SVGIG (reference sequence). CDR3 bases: TGTGCCTGGAGTGGGGACAGATACACTGAAGCTTTCTTT. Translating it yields CAWSGDRYTEAFF.

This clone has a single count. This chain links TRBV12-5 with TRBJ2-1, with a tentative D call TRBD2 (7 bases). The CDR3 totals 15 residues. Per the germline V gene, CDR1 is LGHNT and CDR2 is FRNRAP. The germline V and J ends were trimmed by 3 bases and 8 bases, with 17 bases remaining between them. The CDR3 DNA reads TGTGCTAGTGGTTTAGGGGGGGCGGTAATCGATGAGCAGTTCTTC. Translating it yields CASGLGGAVIDEQFF.

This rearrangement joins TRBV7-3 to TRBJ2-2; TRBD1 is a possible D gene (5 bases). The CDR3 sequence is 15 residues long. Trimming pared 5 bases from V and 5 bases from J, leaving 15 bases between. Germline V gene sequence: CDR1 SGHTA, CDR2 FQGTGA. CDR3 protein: CASSAASRGTGELFF. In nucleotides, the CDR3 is TGTGCCAGCAGCGCAGCCTCAAGGGGTACCGGGGAGCTGTTTTTT. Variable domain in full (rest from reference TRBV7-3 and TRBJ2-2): GAGVSQTPSNKVTEKGKYVELRCDPISGHTALYWYRQSLGQGPEFLIYFQGTGAADDSGLPNDRFFAVRPEGSVSTLKIQRTERGDSAVYLCASSAASRGTGELFFGEGSRLTVL.

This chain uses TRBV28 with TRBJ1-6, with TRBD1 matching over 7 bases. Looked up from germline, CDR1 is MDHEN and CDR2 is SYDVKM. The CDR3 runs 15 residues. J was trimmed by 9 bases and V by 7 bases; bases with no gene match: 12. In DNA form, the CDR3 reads TGTGCCAGCAATCTACACCGACAGGGAACTTCACCCCTCCACTTT. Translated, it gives CASNLHRQGTSPLHF. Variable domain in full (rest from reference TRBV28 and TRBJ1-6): DVKVTQSSRYLVKRTGEKVFLECVQDMDHENMFWYRQDPGLGLRLIYFSYDVKMKEKGDIPEGYSVSREKKERFSLILESASTNQTSMYLCASNLHRQGTSPLHFGNGTRLTVT.

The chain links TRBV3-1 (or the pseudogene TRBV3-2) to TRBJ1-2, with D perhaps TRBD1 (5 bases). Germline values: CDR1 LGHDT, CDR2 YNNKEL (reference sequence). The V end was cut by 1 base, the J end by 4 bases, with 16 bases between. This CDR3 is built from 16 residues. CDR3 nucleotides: TGTGCCAGCAGCCAAGCTGGGACCTCAGGAGGCTATGGCTACACCTTC. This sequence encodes CASSQAGTSGGYGYTF.